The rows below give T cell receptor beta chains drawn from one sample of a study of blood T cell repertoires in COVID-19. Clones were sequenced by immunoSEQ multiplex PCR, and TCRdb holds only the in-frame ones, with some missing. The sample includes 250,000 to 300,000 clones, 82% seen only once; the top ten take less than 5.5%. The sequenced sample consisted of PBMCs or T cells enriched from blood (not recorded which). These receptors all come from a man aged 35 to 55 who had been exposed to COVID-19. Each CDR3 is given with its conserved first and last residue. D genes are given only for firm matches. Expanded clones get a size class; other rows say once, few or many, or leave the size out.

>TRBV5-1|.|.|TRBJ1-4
TGCGCCAGCAGCTTGCAGGAGGATGAAAAACTGTTTTTT
CASSLQEDEKLFF
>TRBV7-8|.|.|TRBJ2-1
TGTGCCACGCAGGGTCTCCATTTCGGGGAGCAGTTCTTC
CATQGLHFGEQFF
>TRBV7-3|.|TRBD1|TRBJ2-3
TGTGCCAGCAGCCCGCAGGGGGCCTTAGCGTCAACGCAGTATTTT
CASSPQGALASTQYF
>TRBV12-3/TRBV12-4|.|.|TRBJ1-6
TGTGCCAGCAGTTTATACTATAATTCACCCCTCCACTTT
CASSLYYNSPLHF
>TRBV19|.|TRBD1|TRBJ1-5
TGTGCCAGTAGTCTCTACTCCCGGGACAGGGCCCAGCCCCAGCATTTT
CASSLYSRDRAQPQHF
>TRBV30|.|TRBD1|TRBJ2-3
TGTGCCTGGACTAGGGGGCAAGGTTATTCGGATACGCAGTATTTT
CAWTRGQGYSDTQYF
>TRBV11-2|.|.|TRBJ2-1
TGTGCCAGCAGCTTAAGCAGGGTTGTGGGTGAGCAGTTCTTC
CASSLSRVVGEQFF
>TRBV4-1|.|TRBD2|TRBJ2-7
TGCGCCAGCAGCCAAATAGCGGGAGGGGCATACGAGCAGTACTTC
CASSQIAGGAYEQYF
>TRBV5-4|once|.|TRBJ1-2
TGTGCCAGCAGCTACCCAGGGCAAGGGGGCTACACCTTC
CASSYPGQGGYTF
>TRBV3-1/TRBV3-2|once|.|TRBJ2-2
TGTGCCAGCAGCCCCTTCCTCGGGCAGGGTGGGAACACCGGGGAGCTGTTTTTT
CASSPFLGQGGNTGELFF